This T cell receptor (beta chain) was identified during a study of technical replicates of blood from several donors. Profiling relied on immunoSEQ multiplex PCR, and the TCRdb table lists in-frame clones only, not all of them. The top ten clones hold approximately 0.17% of a sample with around 63,000 clones, about 98% of them seen once. Germline V gene lookup returns CDR1 SGDLS and CDR2 YYNGEE. V lost 4 bases and J lost 1; bases outside the gene matches: 5. The CDR3 totals 16 residues. The receptor was isolated from a human donor in good health. The specimen was T cells isolated from PBMCs. This chain joins TRBV9 and TRBJ1-1; TRBD1 matches 12 bases. CDR3 residues: CASSPRGQGANTEAFF. CDR3 nucleotides: TGTGCCAGCAGCCCCCGGGGACAGGGGGCGAACACTGAAGCTTTCTTT.